This is a list of T cell receptor beta chains from one sample in a study of long-term antiretroviral therapy in people with HIV. This table comes from immunoSEQ multiplex PCR, and its TCRdb copy is limited to in-frame clones, with some not included. The data contain around 30,000 clones, about 93% of them singletons. Sequenced here: unsorted PBMCs, sampled about 6.5 years after starting antiretroviral therapy. These receptor sequences come from a woman between 40 and 50 years old with HIV. Each CDR3 is given with its conserved first and last residue. The order of the fields is CDR3 length, V gene, D gene, clone size, J gene, CDR3 DNA, CDR3 protein. The D gene is left open where the match is weak. Where a row states a size, it is once, few, many or the class of an expanded clone; other rows omit it.

len: 16; v_gene: TRBV7-8; d_gene: TRBD2; abundance: -; j_gene: TRBJ2-1; CDR3nt: TGTGCCAGCAGCTTTGGGACTAGCGGGTCTTACAATGAGCAGTTCTTC; CDR3aa: CASSFGTSGSYNEQFF
len: 14; v_gene: TRBV6-1; d_gene: TRBD1; abundance: -; j_gene: TRBJ2-3; CDR3nt: TGTGCCAGCAGGACAGGGGGAATTCCAGATACGCAGTATTTT; CDR3aa: CASRTGGIPDTQYF
len: 12; v_gene: TRBV10-3; d_gene: -; abundance: -; j_gene: TRBJ1-5; CDR3nt: TGTGCCATCAGTATCAACAATCAGCCCCAGCATTTT; CDR3aa: CAISINNQPQHF
len: 14; v_gene: TRBV4-2; d_gene: -; abundance: -; j_gene: TRBJ1-1; CDR3nt: TGTGCCAGCAGCCCCGGCCGTCGGAACACTGAAGCTTTCTTT; CDR3aa: CASSPGRRNTEAFF
len: 14; v_gene: TRBV7-2; d_gene: TRBD1; abundance: -; j_gene: TRBJ2-7; CDR3nt: TGTGCCAGCAGCTTGACAGGGAGCTCCTACGAGCAGTACTTC; CDR3aa: CASSLTGSSYEQYF
len: 17; v_gene: TRBV5-6; d_gene: TRBD1; abundance: -; j_gene: TRBJ2-2; CDR3nt: TGTGCCAGCAGCTCGATTGACAGGGGAGTAGACACCGGGGAGCTGTTTTTT; CDR3aa: CASSSIDRGVDTGELFF
len: 14; v_gene: TRBV4-3; d_gene: -; abundance: -; j_gene: TRBJ2-7; CDR3nt: TGCGCCAGCAGCCAAGAGGCTAGTAGTTACGAGCAGTACTTC; CDR3aa: CASSQEASSYEQYF
len: 15; v_gene: TRBV2; d_gene: -; abundance: -; j_gene: TRBJ2-1; CDR3nt: TGTGCCAGCGGAAGCGGGCGGGACCTCTACAATGAGCAGTTCTTC; CDR3aa: CASGSGRDLYNEQFF
len: 14; v_gene: TRBV13; d_gene: -; abundance: -; j_gene: TRBJ2-7; CDR3nt: TGTGCCAGCAGCGCCAGGGTTGGGACCCTCGAGCAGTACTTC; CDR3aa: CASSARVGTLEQYF
len: 16; v_gene: TRBV9; d_gene: TRBD2; abundance: few; j_gene: TRBJ2-4; CDR3nt: TGTGCCAGCAGCGTAGGTCCAGCGGGGGGCGGGAACATTCAGTACTTC; CDR3aa: CASSVGPAGGGNIQYF
len: 18; v_gene: TRBV6-1; d_gene: -; abundance: -; j_gene: TRBJ2-3; CDR3nt: TGTGCCAGCAGTGAAGCTCGACTAGATACGGGCCCCACAGATACGCAGTATTTT; CDR3aa: CASSEARLDTGPTDTQYF
len: 15; v_gene: TRBV9; d_gene: TRBD1; abundance: -; j_gene: TRBJ1-2; CDR3nt: TGTGCCAGCAGCCTGGACAGGGGTGAGTTGGATGGCTACACCTTC; CDR3aa: CASSLDRGELDGYTF
len: 16; v_gene: TRBV27; d_gene: TRBD2; abundance: -; j_gene: TRBJ2-5; CDR3nt: TGTGCCAGCAGTTTATACCGGGGGGGCCTAGGAGAGACCCAGTACTTC; CDR3aa: CASSLYRGGLGETQYF
len: 12; v_gene: TRBV2; d_gene: -; abundance: -; j_gene: TRBJ1-2; CDR3nt: TGTGCCAGCAGTGAAGCGAGCCGGGGCTACACCTTC; CDR3aa: CASSEASRGYTF
len: 15; v_gene: TRBV5-1; d_gene: TRBD1; abundance: -; j_gene: TRBJ2-5; CDR3nt: TGCGCCAGCAGCTTGGGGACAGGGCTCCAAGAGACCCAGTACTTC; CDR3aa: CASSLGTGLQETQYF
len: 15; v_gene: TRBV5-4; d_gene: TRBD2; abundance: -; j_gene: TRBJ2-4; CDR3nt: TGTGCCAGCAGCAGGTGGGGGGGGTCCAAAAACATTCAGTACTTC; CDR3aa: CASSRWGGSKNIQYF
len: 15; v_gene: TRBV18; d_gene: TRBD1; abundance: -; j_gene: TRBJ2-7; CDR3nt: TGTGCCAGCTCACTGCAGCAGGACAGGGGGCCTGACGCGTACTTC; CDR3aa: CASSLQQDRGPDAYF
len: 11; v_gene: TRBV5-4; d_gene: -; abundance: -; j_gene: TRBJ1-2; CDR3nt: TGTGCCAGCAGCTTCAGCTATGGCTACACCTTC; CDR3aa: CASSFSYGYTF
len: 16; v_gene: TRBV9; d_gene: -; abundance: -; j_gene: TRBJ1-3; CDR3nt: TGTGCCAGCAGCGACTTGACGGGGAGCTCTGGAAACACCATATATTTT; CDR3aa: CASSDLTGSSGNTIYF
len: 16; v_gene: TRBV7-2; d_gene: TRBD1; abundance: -; j_gene: TRBJ1-5; CDR3nt: TGTGCCAGCAGCCCCAACCAGGGGGCGCGAGGTCAGCCCCAGCATTTT; CDR3aa: CASSPNQGARGQPQHF
len: 14; v_gene: TRBV7-2; d_gene: -; abundance: -; j_gene: TRBJ1-2; CDR3nt: TGTGCCAGCAGCCTAATGGAAGGGGACTATGGCTACACCTTC; CDR3aa: CASSLMEGDYGYTF
len: 12; v_gene: TRBV10-3; d_gene: -; abundance: -; j_gene: TRBJ2-2; CDR3nt: TGTGCCATCAGCGCCACCCACGGGGAGCTGTTTTTT; CDR3aa: CAISATHGELFF
len: 15; v_gene: TRBV6-5; d_gene: -; abundance: once; j_gene: TRBJ1-5; CDR3nt: TGTGCCAGCAGTTACAAGGCGAGCTTTGGGCAGCCCCAGCATTTT; CDR3aa: CASSYKASFGQPQHF
len: 13; v_gene: TRBV18; d_gene: -; abundance: -; j_gene: TRBJ1-2; CDR3nt: TGTGCCAGCTCACAGGACCGGAGCTATGGCTACACCTTC; CDR3aa: CASSQDRSYGYTF
len: 16; v_gene: TRBV14; d_gene: TRBD2; abundance: -; j_gene: TRBJ2-5; CDR3nt: TGTGCCAGCAGCCAAGCCTCAGCGGGAGTTCAAGAGACCCAGTACTTC; CDR3aa: CASSQASAGVQETQYF
len: 15; v_gene: TRBV11-2; d_gene: -; abundance: once; j_gene: TRBJ2-5; CDR3nt: TGTGCCAGCAGCGTAGGGGGACTTCGGGCAGAGACCCAGTACTTC; CDR3aa: CASSVGGLRAETQYF
len: 13; v_gene: TRBV6-6; d_gene: TRBD1; abundance: -; j_gene: TRBJ1-5; CDR3nt: TGTGCCAGCAGTTACGGACAGGGGCAGCCCCAGCATTTT; CDR3aa: CASSYGQGQPQHF
len: 14; v_gene: TRBV6-5; d_gene: -; abundance: -; j_gene: TRBJ2-2; CDR3nt: TGTGCCAGCATTGAAGACAGTTTCACCGGGGAGCTGTTTTTT; CDR3aa: CASIEDSFTGELFF
len: 12; v_gene: TRBV2; d_gene: -; abundance: -; j_gene: TRBJ1-5; CDR3nt: TGTGCCAGCAGTCCTAATCGATGGGACCAGCATTTT; CDR3aa: CASSPNRWDQHF
len: 15; v_gene: TRBV4-1; d_gene: TRBD1; abundance: -; j_gene: TRBJ1-2; CDR3nt: TGCGCCAGCAGCCATACTGGACAGGTTTGGTACGGCTACACCTTC; CDR3aa: CASSHTGQVWYGYTF
len: 17; v_gene: TRBV7-8; d_gene: -; abundance: -; j_gene: TRBJ1-5; CDR3nt: TGTGCCACTATGGAGGGACGGACCAGAAATAGCAATCAGCCCCAGCATTTT; CDR3aa: CATMEGRTRNSNQPQHF
len: 14; v_gene: TRBV14; d_gene: -; abundance: -; j_gene: TRBJ1-1; CDR3nt: TGTGCCAGCAGCCAAGATTCGTCCACAGTTGAAGCTTTCTTT; CDR3aa: CASSQDSSTVEAFF
len: 13; v_gene: TRBV14; d_gene: -; abundance: -; j_gene: TRBJ1-5; CDR3nt: TGTGCCAGCAGCCAGGGAGTTAATCAGCCCCAGCATTTT; CDR3aa: CASSQGVNQPQHF
len: 13; v_gene: TRBV6-1; d_gene: -; abundance: -; j_gene: TRBJ2-7; CDR3nt: TGTGCCAGCATTCCGGGACACTATTTGGAGCAGTACTTC; CDR3aa: CASIPGHYLEQYF
len: 17; v_gene: TRBV5-1; d_gene: TRBD1; abundance: -; j_gene: TRBJ1-2; CDR3nt: TGCGCCAGCAGCTTGGCCGGGGGACAGGGAGCTAACTATGGCTACACCTTC; CDR3aa: CASSLAGGQGANYGYTF
len: 14; v_gene: TRBV27; d_gene: TRBD1; abundance: -; j_gene: TRBJ1-4; CDR3nt: TGTGCCAGCGGAAAGGACAGGGACCCCGAAAAACTGTTTTTT; CDR3aa: CASGKDRDPEKLFF
len: 13; v_gene: TRBV2; d_gene: -; abundance: -; j_gene: TRBJ1-1; CDR3nt: TGTGCCAGCAATCTCCGGGGGGACACTGAAGCTTTCTTT; CDR3aa: CASNLRGDTEAFF
len: 15; v_gene: TRBV5-6; d_gene: TRBD1; abundance: -; j_gene: TRBJ2-2; CDR3nt: TGTGCCAGCAGCTTGTGGGACAGATTATTCGGGGAGCTGTTTTTT; CDR3aa: CASSLWDRLFGELFF
len: 17; v_gene: TRBV5-6; d_gene: TRBD2; abundance: -; j_gene: TRBJ2-3; CDR3nt: TGTGCCAGCAGCTTGAAGATAGCGGGGGGGCTTACAGATACGCAGTATTTT; CDR3aa: CASSLKIAGGLTDTQYF
len: 17; v_gene: TRBV7-8; d_gene: TRBD2; abundance: -; j_gene: TRBJ2-1; CDR3nt: TGTGCCAGCAGCTTTAAAACACTAGCGACGGAAACGAATGAGCAGTTCTTC; CDR3aa: CASSFKTLATETNEQFF
len: 14; v_gene: TRBV4-1; d_gene: -; abundance: -; j_gene: TRBJ1-2; CDR3nt: TGCGCCAGCAGCCAAGATGAAGCTAACTATGGCTACACCTTC; CDR3aa: CASSQDEANYGYTF
len: 15; v_gene: TRBV5-4; d_gene: TRBD1; abundance: -; j_gene: TRBJ2-3; CDR3nt: TGTGCCAGCAGCTTGGACAGGGGTGGCACAGATACGCAGTATTTT; CDR3aa: CASSLDRGGTDTQYF
len: 13; v_gene: TRBV18; d_gene: -; abundance: -; j_gene: TRBJ1-2; CDR3nt: TGTGCCAGCTCAGCGGCAGGGAGGTATGGCTACACCTTC; CDR3aa: CASSAAGRYGYTF
len: 13; v_gene: TRBV5-1; d_gene: -; abundance: -; j_gene: TRBJ1-4; CDR3nt: TGCGCCAGCAGCTTTAGTCTTAATGAAAAACTGTTTTTT; CDR3aa: CASSFSLNEKLFF
len: 12; v_gene: TRBV2; d_gene: TRBD1; abundance: -; j_gene: TRBJ1-1; CDR3nt: TGTGCCAGCAACCGACAGGGGGGGGAAGCTTTCTTT; CDR3aa: CASNRQGGEAFF
len: 15; v_gene: TRBV10-3; d_gene: TRBD1; abundance: -; j_gene: TRBJ2-2; CDR3nt: TGTGCCATCAGTTCCGGGACAGCGAACACCGGGGAGCTGTTTTTT; CDR3aa: CAISSGTANTGELFF
len: 15; v_gene: TRBV7-2; d_gene: -; abundance: -; j_gene: TRBJ1-1; CDR3nt: TGTGCCAGCAGACGGGACATCCAGGACGGCACTGAAGCTTTCTTT; CDR3aa: CASRRDIQDGTEAFF